The T cell receptor (beta chain) under discussion was sequenced for a study of a mutant IDH1 vaccine in newly diagnosed glioma. The overall study: Of the patients given treatment, approximately 60% were male and about 40% were female, and a mean age of around 41 years was recorded. Every participant had undergone radiotherapy, temozolomide, or both before, and most underwent both.

Findings of the study overall: Apparently, pseudoprogression bore no relation to changes among the top peripheral T cell clonotypes.

Method: immunoSEQ multiplex PCR; TCRdb's copy keeps in-frame clones and lacks some. The table shows 20,000 or so clones, with about 85% occurring only once. Time point here: baseline, week 1 (first vaccination visit). Treatment meaning: pre-vaccination baseline after standard-of-care therapy. New WHO grade 3 or 4 IDH1-mutant, ATRX-lost astrocytomas were present in all donors. Germline V gives CDR1 LGHNA, CDR2 YSLEER. This CDR3 comprises 15 residues. Trimming removed 2 bases from V and 5 bases from J; junction bases left unmatched: 8. In regard to this clone: Antigen: not known.

The gene calls are TRBV4-3 and TRBJ2-5, with 7 bases matching TRBD1. The sequenced sample was PBMCs, obtained from a glioma patient treated with radiotherapy, temozolomide or both. This receptor was taken from a man between 40 and 49 years old with glioma. The chain's CDR3 is CASSQSTGIAETQYF. The CDR3 DNA follows: TGCGCCAGCAGCCAATCGACAGGGATAGCGGAGACCCAGTACTTC.